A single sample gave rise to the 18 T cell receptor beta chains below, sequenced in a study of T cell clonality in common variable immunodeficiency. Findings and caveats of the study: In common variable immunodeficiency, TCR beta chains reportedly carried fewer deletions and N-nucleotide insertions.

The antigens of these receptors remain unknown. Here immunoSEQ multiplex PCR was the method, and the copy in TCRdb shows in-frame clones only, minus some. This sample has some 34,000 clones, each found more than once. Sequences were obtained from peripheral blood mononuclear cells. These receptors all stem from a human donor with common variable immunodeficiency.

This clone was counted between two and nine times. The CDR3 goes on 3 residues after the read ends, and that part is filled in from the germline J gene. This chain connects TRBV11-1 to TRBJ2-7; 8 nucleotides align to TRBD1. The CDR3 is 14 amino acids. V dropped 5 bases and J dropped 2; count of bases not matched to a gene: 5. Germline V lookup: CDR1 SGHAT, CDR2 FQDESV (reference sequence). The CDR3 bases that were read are TGTGCCAGCAGCCCCGGGACAGGCACCTACGAG. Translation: CASSPGTGTYE. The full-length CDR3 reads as CASSPGTGTYEQYF. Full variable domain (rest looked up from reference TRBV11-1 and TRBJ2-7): EAEVAQSPRYKITEKSQAVAFWCDPISGHATLYWYRQILGQGPELLVQFQDESVVDDSQLPKDRFSAERLKGVDSTLKIQPAELGDSAMYLCASSPGTGTYEQYFGPGTRLTVT.

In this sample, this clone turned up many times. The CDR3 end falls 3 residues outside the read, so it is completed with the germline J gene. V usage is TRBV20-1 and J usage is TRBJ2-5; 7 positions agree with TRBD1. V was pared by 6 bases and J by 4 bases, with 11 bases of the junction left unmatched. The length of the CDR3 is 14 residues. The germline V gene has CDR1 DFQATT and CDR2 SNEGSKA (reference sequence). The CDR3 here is CSAKTGSFRETQYF. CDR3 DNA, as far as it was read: TGCAGTGCGAAGACAGGGAGTTTTCGAGAGACC.

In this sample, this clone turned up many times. The DNA read from the CDR3 is TGTGCCAGCAGCCCGCGGGGAAGCTACAATGAG. Translation gives CASSPRGSYNE. From start to end, the CDR3 is CASSPRGSYNEQFF. V is TRBV11-3 and J is TRBJ2-1; maybe TRBD2 (6 bases). The read ends 3 residues before the CDR3 terminus; that terminus is restored from the germline J gene. Trimming cost V 5 bases and J 3 bases, with 11 bases left between them. From germline, CDR1 is SGHNT and CDR2 YENEEA. The CDR3 is 14 residues long.

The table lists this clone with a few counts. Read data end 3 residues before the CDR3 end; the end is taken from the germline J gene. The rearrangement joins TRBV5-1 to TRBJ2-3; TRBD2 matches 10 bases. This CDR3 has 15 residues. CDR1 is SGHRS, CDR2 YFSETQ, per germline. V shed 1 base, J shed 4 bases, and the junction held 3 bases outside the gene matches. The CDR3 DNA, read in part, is TGCGCCAGCAGCTTGCCTAGCGGGAGCTCAGATACG. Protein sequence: CASSLPSGSSDT. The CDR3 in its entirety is CASSLPSGSSDTQYF.

The covered CDR3 bases are TGTGCCAGCAGCTTAACTAGCGGGAACTCCTACGAG. Its protein is CASSLTSGNSYE. The whole CDR3 protein reads CASSLTSGNSYEQYF. The V gene is TRBV7-3, the J gene TRBJ2-7; 8 nucleotides agree with TRBD2. The CDR3 end falls 3 residues outside the read, so it is completed with the germline J gene. CDR3 size: 15 residues. CDR1 is SGHTA, CDR2 FQGTGA, per germline. Losses at the gene ends were 0 bases for V and 0 bases for J; bases not matched to a gene: 1.

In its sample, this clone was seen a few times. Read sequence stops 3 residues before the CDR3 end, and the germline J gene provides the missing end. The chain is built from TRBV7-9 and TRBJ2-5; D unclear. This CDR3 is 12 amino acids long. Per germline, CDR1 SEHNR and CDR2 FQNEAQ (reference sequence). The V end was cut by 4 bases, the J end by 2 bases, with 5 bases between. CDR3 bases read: TGTGCCAGCAGCTCCGGTCAAGAGACC. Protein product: CASSSGQET. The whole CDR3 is CASSSGQETQYF.

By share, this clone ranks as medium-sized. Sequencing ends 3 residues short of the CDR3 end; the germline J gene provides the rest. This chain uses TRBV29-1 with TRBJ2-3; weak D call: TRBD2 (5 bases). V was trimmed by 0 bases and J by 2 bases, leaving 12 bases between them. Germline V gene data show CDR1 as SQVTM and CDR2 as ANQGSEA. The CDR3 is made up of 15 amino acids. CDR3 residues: CSVEDIGLYTDTQYF. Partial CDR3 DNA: TGCAGCGTTGAAGATATAGGACTCTACACAGATACG.

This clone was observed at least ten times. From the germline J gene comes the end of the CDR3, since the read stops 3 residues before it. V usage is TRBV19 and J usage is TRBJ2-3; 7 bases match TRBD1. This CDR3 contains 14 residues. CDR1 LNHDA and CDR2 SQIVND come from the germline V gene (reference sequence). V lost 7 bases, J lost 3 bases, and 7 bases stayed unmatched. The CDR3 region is CASTRQGQTDTQYF. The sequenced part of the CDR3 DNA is TGTGCCAGTACTCGACAGGGTCAGACAGATACG.

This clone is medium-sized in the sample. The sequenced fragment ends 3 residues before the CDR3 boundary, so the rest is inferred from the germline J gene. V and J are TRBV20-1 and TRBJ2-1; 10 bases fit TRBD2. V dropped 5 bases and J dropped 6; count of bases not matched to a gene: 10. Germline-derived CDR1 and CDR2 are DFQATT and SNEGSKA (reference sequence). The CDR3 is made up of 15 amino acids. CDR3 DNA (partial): TGCAGTGCTCGGCCTTTAGCGGGAGGACGCAATGAG. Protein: CSARPLAGGRNE. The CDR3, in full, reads CSARPLAGGRNEQFF.

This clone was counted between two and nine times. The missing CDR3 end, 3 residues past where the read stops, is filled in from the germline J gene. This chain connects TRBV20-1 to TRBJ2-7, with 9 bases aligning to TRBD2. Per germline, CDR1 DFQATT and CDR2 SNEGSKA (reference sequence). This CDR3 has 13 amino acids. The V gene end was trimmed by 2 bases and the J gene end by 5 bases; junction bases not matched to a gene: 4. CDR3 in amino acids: CSARPGLADEQYF. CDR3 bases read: TGCAGTGCTAGACCGGGACTAGCTGACGAG.

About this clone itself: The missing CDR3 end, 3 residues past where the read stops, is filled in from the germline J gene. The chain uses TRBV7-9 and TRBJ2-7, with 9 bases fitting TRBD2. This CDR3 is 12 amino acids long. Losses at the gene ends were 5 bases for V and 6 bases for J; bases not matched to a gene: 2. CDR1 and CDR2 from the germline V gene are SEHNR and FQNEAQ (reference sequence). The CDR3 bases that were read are TGTGCCAGCAGCGCGGGGGGGGCCGAG. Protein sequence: CASSAGGAE. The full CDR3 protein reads CASSAGGAEQYF.

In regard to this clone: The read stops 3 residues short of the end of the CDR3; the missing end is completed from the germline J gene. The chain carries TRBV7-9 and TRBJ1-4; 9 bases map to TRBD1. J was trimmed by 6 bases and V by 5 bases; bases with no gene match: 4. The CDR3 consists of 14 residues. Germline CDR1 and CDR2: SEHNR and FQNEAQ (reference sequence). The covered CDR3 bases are TGTGCCAGCAGCCAGGGACAGGGTTATGAAAAA. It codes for CASSQGQGYEK. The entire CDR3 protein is CASSQGQGYEKLFF. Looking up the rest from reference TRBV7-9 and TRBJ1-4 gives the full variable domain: DTGVSQNPRHKITKRGQNVTFRCDPISEHNRLYWYRQTLGQGPEFLTYFQNEAQLEKSRLLSDRFSAERPKGSFSTLEIQRTEQGDSAMYLCASSQGQGYEKLFFGSGTQLSVL.

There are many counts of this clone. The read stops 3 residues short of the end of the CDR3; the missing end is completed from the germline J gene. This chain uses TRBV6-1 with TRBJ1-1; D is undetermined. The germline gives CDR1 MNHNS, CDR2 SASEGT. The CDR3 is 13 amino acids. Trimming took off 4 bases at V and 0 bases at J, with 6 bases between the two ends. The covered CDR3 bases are TGTGCCAGCAGTGCAGGAATGAACACTGAA. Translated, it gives CASSAGMNTE. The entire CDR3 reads CASSAGMNTEAFF.

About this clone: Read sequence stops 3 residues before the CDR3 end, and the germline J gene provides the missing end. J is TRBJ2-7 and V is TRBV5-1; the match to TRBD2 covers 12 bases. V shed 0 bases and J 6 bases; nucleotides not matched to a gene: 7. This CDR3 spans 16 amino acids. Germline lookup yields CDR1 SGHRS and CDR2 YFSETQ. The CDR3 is CASSLASSGRASEQYF. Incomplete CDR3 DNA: TGCGCCAGCAGCTTGGCGTCTAGCGGGAGGGCAAGCGAG. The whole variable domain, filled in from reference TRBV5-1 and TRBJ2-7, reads KAGVTQTPRYLIKTRGQQVTLSCSPISGHRSVSWYQQTPGQGLQFLFEYFSETQRNKGNFPGRFSGRQFSNSRSEMNVSTLELGDSALYLCASSLASSGRASEQYFGPGTRLTVT.

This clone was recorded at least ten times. The DNA read from the CDR3 is TGCAGTGCTGCCCCTAGCGGGAGGAGGGGCGGGGAG. Its protein product is CSAAPSGRRGGE. The entire CDR3 reads CSAAPSGRRGGELFF. The chain is built from TRBV20-1 and TRBJ2-2; 11 bases align to TRBD2. The sequenced fragment ends 3 residues before the CDR3 boundary, so the rest is inferred from the germline J gene. This CDR3 region has 15 residues. V lost 5 bases, J lost 7 bases, and 9 bases stayed unmatched. Germline V gene sequence: CDR1 DFQATT, CDR2 SNEGSKA (reference sequence).

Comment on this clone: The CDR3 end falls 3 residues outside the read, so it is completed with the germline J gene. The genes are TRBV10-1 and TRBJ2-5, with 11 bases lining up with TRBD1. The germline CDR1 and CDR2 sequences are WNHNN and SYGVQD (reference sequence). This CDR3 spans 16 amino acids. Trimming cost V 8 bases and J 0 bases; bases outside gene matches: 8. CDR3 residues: CASGDRGTRHQETQYF. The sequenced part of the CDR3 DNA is TGCGCCAGCGGGGACAGGGGGACTAGGCACCAAGAGACC.

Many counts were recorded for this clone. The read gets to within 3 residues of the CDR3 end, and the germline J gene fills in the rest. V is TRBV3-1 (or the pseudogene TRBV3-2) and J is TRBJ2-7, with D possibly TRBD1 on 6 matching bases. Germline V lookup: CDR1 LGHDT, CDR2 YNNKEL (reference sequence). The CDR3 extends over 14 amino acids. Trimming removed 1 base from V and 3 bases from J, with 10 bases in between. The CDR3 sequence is CASSQAVRGYEQYF. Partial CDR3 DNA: TGTGCCAGCAGCCAAGCTGTCAGGGGCTACGAG.

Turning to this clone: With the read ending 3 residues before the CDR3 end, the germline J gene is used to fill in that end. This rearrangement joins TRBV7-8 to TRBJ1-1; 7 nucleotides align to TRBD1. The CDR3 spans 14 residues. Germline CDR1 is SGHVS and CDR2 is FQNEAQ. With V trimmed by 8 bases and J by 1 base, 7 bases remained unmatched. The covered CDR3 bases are TGTGCCAGCCTCCCCGGGACAGAGAACACTGAA. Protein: CASLPGTENTE. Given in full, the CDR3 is CASLPGTENTEAFF.